A single sample gave rise to the 5 T cell receptor beta chains below, sequenced in a study of cytomegalovirus exposure and HLA in healthy donors. With 60 Vbeta and 13 Jbeta primers, the PCR was carried out. Sequenced by immunoSEQ multiplex PCR; TCRdb stores in-frame clones only, minus some. The data hold around 150,000 clones, with 84% observed a single time. Sequencing input: PBMCs. These receptors were collected from a young man in good health and CMV-seronegative.

This chain uses TRBV28 with TRBJ2-1; tentative D call: TRBD2 (5 bases). V was pared by 3 bases and J by 5 bases, with 11 bases between. The CDR3 totals 14 residues. Germline CDR1 is MDHEN and CDR2 is SYDVKM. CDR3 amino acids: CASSLRELNNEQFF. For the CDR3, the DNA is TGTGCCAGCAGTTTGAGGGAACTTAACAATGAGCAGTTCTTC.

The chain has TRBV5-1 and TRBJ1-4, with TRBD1 matching over 10 bases. The V gene's germline CDR1 is SGHRS and CDR2 YFSETQ. The CDR3 length is 15 residues. J lost 7 bases, V lost 5 bases, and 8 bases had no gene match. The DNA of the CDR3 is TGCGCCAGCAGAGAGTGGACAGGGGGATTTGAAAAACTGTTTTTT. This codes for CASREWTGGFEKLFF.

The chain joins TRBV21-1 to TRBJ1-5. TRBV21-1 is tagged as a pseudogene. The CDR3 spans 13 residues. CDR3 loop: CATWGDSDQPQHF. The CDR3 nucleotides are TGTGCCACCTGGGGGGATTCGGATCAGCCCCAGCATTTT.

The chain has TRBV5-8 and TRBJ2-5, with D tentatively TRBD1 (5 bases). V dropped 4 bases and J dropped 3 bases, with 16 bases sitting between them. CDR1 and CDR2 (germline): SGHTS, YDEGEE. This CDR3 has 15 amino acids. DNA for the CDR3: TGTGCCAGCAGCGGGTTGCAGGGCTCAAAAGAGACCCAGTACTTC. It codes for CASSGLQGSKETQYF.

This chain connects TRBV4-1 to TRBJ2-2; D gene uncertain. This CDR3 has 16 residues. Per germline, CDR1 MGHRA and CDR2 YSYEKL. Trimming pared 0 bases from V and 3 bases from J, leaving 11 bases between. CDR3 region: CASSQDPLEYTGELFF. CDR3 DNA: TGCGCCAGCAGCCAAGATCCCCTTGAGTACACCGGGGAGCTGTTTTTT.